The T cell receptor beta chain described here comes from a study of T cells in Graves' hyperthyroidism and ophthalmopathy. Study-wide findings and caveats: Ophthalmopathy, which appeared later, was predicted by the model a median approximately 6.7 months before onset. Clonotypes that were expanded in thyroid above 0.001 mostly appeared in blood too.

Turning to this clonotype: The antigen is not known.

Amplification yielded TCR beta CDR3 regions, with RNA transcripts as the source. The HTBI primer set served for first-round RT-PCR of the TCR CDR3. TCRdb reprocessed the multiplex PCR reads with MiXCR, giving one entry per CDR3 protein. The data contain some 650,000 distinct CDR3 sequences, roughly a sixth of them seen just once; the ten biggest clones take up roughly 3.4%. Ophthalmopathy patients had Clinical Activity Score at least 3, NOSPECS grade at least 4, duration under 3 months. The TCR was taken from a middle-aged woman with Graves' ophthalmopathy. The specimen was blood.

The CDR3 sequence is CASSYPGGDTDTQYF. The DNA for the CDR3 is TGTGCCAGCAGTTACCCGGGTGGCGACACAGATACGCAGTATTTT. The chain couples TRBV6-5 to TRBJ2-3; D is unresolved. Per germline, CDR1 MNHEY and CDR2 SVGAGI. V lost 2 bases and J lost 2, with 11 bases in between. This CDR3 has 15 residues.